The 21 T cell receptor beta chains below all came from one sample that was sequenced in a study of early T cells in non-severe SARS-CoV-2 infection. TCRdb re-derived calls from the 5' RACE reads in MiXCR, one entry per CDR3 protein. The sample records about 48,000 distinct CDR3 sequences, about 13% being singletons. Material: whole blood. These receptors came from an adult who was a healthcare worker with PCR-confirmed SARS-CoV-2 infection or an uninfected control (not recorded which).

This clonotype appeared many times. The chain couples TRBV11-3 to TRBJ1-1; 7 bases are a match to TRBD1. V shed 6 bases and J 3 bases; nucleotides not matched to a gene: 7. The CDR3 is 14 residues long. Germline CDR1 is SGHNT and CDR2 is YENEEA. DNA for the CDR3: TGTGCCAGCAGACCTTCACAGGGGCACACTGAAGCTTTCTTT. This encodes CASRPSQGHTEAFF.

The chain has TRBV29-1 and TRBJ1-2; D possibly corresponds to TRBD1 (5 bases). There are 13 residues in the CDR3. Germline CDR1 is SQVTM and CDR2 is ANQGSEA. Trimming cost V 6 bases and J 4 bases, with 15 bases left between them. The CDR3 loop is CSVGTAGFYGYTF. Here the CDR3 DNA reads TGCAGCGTAGGAACAGCAGGGTTCTATGGCTACACCTTC.

V usage is TRBV12-3 or TRBV12-4 and J usage is TRBJ1-1; D remains ambiguous. The V end was cut by 7 bases, the J end by 5 bases, with 14 bases between. The CDR3 consists of 13 residues. The CDR3 is CASNGGVWTEAFF. CDR3 sequence (DNA): TGTGCCAGCAACGGAGGAGTATGGACTGAAGCTTTCTTT.

At least ten counts were recorded for this clonotype. The CDR3 region has the DNA TGTGCCAGCAGCCGAGCGGGAACCCAAGAGACCCAGTACTTC. Protein sequence: CASSRAGTQETQYF. J is TRBJ2-5 and V is TRBV3-1, with TRBD2 identical over 7 bases. Germline V gene sequence: CDR1 LGHDT, CDR2 YNNKEL (reference sequence). V was pared by 4 bases and J by 1 base, with 3 bases of the junction left unmatched. This CDR3 region has 14 residues.

This clonotype was found many times. The chain couples TRBV27 to TRBJ2-7, with TRBD1 matching over 8 bases. From germline, CDR1 is MNHEY and CDR2 SMNVEV (reference sequence). With V trimmed by 6 bases and J by 0 bases, 7 bases remained unmatched. This CDR3 is 15 amino acids long. CDR3 coding DNA: TGTGCCAGCAGCCGGAGGGGACAGGTCTCCTACGAGCAGTACTTC. This encodes CASSRRGQVSYEQYF.

This clonotype was detected many times. The chain combines TRBV19 with TRBJ2-7, with D hard to call. V lost 4 bases and J 5 bases, leaving 18 bases between the germline ends. Germline CDR1 LNHDA, CDR2 SQIVND (reference sequence). The CDR3 has 15 amino acids. CDR3 nucleotide sequence: TGTGCCAGTAGTACCCCGTTCTCGGCCGAAAACGAGCAGTACTTC. Amino acid sequence: CASSTPFSAENEQYF.

Many counts were recorded for this clonotype. The chain links TRBV9 to TRBJ2-1; D is possibly TRBD1 (6 bases). The CDR3 contains 13 residues. Looked up from germline, CDR1 is SGDLS and CDR2 is YYNGEE. Trimming shortened V by 2 bases and J by 6 bases, and 9 bases separated the two germline ends. The CDR3 coding sequence is TGTGCCAGCAGCGTTGGACAGTTCAATGAGCAGTTCTTC. It encodes CASSVGQFNEQFF.

This clonotype has just a few counts. This chain joins TRBV2 and TRBJ2-5; D possibly matches TRBD1 or TRBD2 (5 bases each). Germline loops: CDR1 SNHLY, CDR2 FYNNEI. V lost 5 bases to trimming and J lost 12 bases, with 19 bases between them. The CDR3 extends over 13 amino acids. CDR3 protein: CASSTSGRDLEYF. The CDR3 DNA is TGTGCCAGCAGTACCAGCGGCAGGGACCTGGAGTACTTC. The variable domain in full, completed from reference TRBV2 and TRBJ2-5, reads EPEVTQTPSHQVTQMGQEVILRCVPISNHLYFYWYRQILGQKVEFLVSFYNNEISEKSEIFDDQFSVERPDGSNFTLKIRSTKLEDSAMYFCASSTSGRDLEYFGPGTRLLVL.

This clonotype was seen a few times. This sequence joins TRBV7-2 and TRBJ2-7; D is unresolved. The CDR3 length is 15 residues. Germline V lookup: CDR1 SGHTA, CDR2 FQGNSA. Trimming left V 1 base short and J 2 bases short, with 12 bases between. The CDR3: CASSLDFGRTYEQYF. In nucleotides, the CDR3 is TGTGCCAGCAGCTTAGATTTCGGTCGGACCTACGAGCAGTACTTC.

This clonotype was observed a handful of times. The chain uses TRBV28 and TRBJ1-2; unclear D gene. Deletions cut 2 bases from V and 4 bases from J, with 5 bases between. This CDR3 has 12 residues. From germline, CDR1 is MDHEN and CDR2 SYDVKM. CDR3 protein: CASSLRGYGYTF. Here the CDR3 DNA reads TGTGCCAGCAGTTTACGGGGCTATGGCTACACCTTC.

This clonotype has only a few counts. The chain couples TRBV18 to TRBJ2-1; 13 bases align to TRBD2. This CDR3 region has 17 residues. Unmatched junction bases numbered 2, after V lost 0 bases and J lost 3 bases. Germline CDR1 reads KGHSH; CDR2 reads LQKENI. CDR3 residues: CASSPPGLAGLYNEQFF. The CDR3 nucleotides are TGTGCCAGCTCACCACCGGGACTAGCGGGGCTCTACAATGAGCAGTTCTTC.

The chain has TRBV5-1 and TRBJ1-3, with D unresolved. V was clipped by 0 bases and J by 0 bases, with 10 bases between them. The CDR3 loop spans 16 amino acids. The germline V gene has CDR1 SGHRS and CDR2 YFSETQ. CDR3 sequence (DNA): TGCGCCAGCAGCTTGGGGCCGGACCCCTCTGGAAACACCATATATTTT. Protein sequence: CASSLGPDPSGNTIYF.

This clonotype was counted ten times or more. This sequence joins TRBV11-3 and TRBJ2-2, with TRBD1 matching 7 bases. Germline trimming cut 5 bases from V and 2 bases from J; bases unmatched to any gene: 5. The CDR3 has 15 residues. The germline V gene encodes CDR1 SGHNT and CDR2 YENEEA. DNA for the CDR3: TGTGCCAGCAGCCGGACAGGAGAAAACACCGGGGAGCTGTTTTTT. Residues: CASSRTGENTGELFF.

This clonotype has a handful of counts. The chain is built from TRBV29-1 and TRBJ2-2, with TRBD1 matching 11 bases. The V and J ends lost 6 bases and 4 bases, in that order; junction bases with no gene match: 10. Germline V gives CDR1 SQVTM, CDR2 ANQGSEA. This CDR3 spans 16 amino acids. Written as DNA, the CDR3 is TGCAGCGTGGCTGGGACAGGGGGTCTCGGCACCGGGGAGCTGTTTTTT. Amino acid sequence: CSVAGTGGLGTGELFF.

This clonotype was detected ten times or more. V usage is TRBV11-2 and J usage is TRBJ2-4; 7 bases are a match to TRBD1. V lost 0 bases, J lost 7 bases, and 6 bases stayed unmatched. Germline CDR1 SGHAT, CDR2 FQNNGV. This CDR3 is built from 15 residues. CDR3 in DNA: TGTGCCAGCAGCTTAGAGGCAGGGGGTCGGAACATTCAGTACTTC. Translating it yields CASSLEAGGRNIQYF.

This clonotype was picked up many times. This chain joins TRBV14 and TRBJ2-7; 9 positions match TRBD2. V trimming: 0 bases; J trimming: 0 bases; junction bases outside the gene matches: 9. Per germline, CDR1 SGHDN and CDR2 FVKESK. CDR3 length: 18 residues. For the CDR3, the DNA is TGTGCCAGCAGCCAAGATCTCCCACTAGCGGGCCGCTCCTACGAGCAGTACTTC. Its protein is CASSQDLPLAGRSYEQYF.

There are many counts of this clonotype. The V gene is TRBV12-3 or TRBV12-4, the J gene TRBJ1-1; TRBD1 is a possible D gene (6 bases). The CDR3 is made up of 14 amino acids. Trimming took 6 bases from V and 6 from J, leaving 17 bases between them. CDR3 amino acids: CASSNHPEGAEAFF. In DNA, the CDR3 is TGTGCCAGCAGCAATCACCCCGAGGGGGCTGAAGCTTTCTTT.

The chain couples TRBV7-2 to TRBJ2-7, with TRBD2 matching over 12 bases. The V gene end was trimmed by 4 bases and the J gene end by 3 bases; junction bases not matched to a gene: 4. This CDR3 is built from 15 residues. Germline CDR1 and CDR2: SGHTA and FQGNSA. CDR3 amino acids: CASSSTSGGRYEQYF. DNA for the CDR3: TGTGCCAGCAGCTCAACTAGCGGGGGGCGCTACGAGCAGTACTTC.

This clonotype was seen a few times. The chain has TRBV5-4 and TRBJ1-2; 9 bases align to TRBD1. This CDR3 region has 14 residues. Per germline, CDR1 SGHNT and CDR2 YYREEE (reference sequence). With 4 bases clipped from V and 5 bases from J, the junction kept 6 bases outside the gene matches. Written as DNA, the CDR3 is TGTGCCAGCAGCCGCGAACAGGGGGCGTATGGCTACACCTTC. This sequence encodes CASSREQGAYGYTF.

The sample holds a few counts of this clonotype. One end of the junction is discordant with germline, which a read error may explain. The CDR3 loop reads CASGHDAHF. CDR3 nucleotide sequence: TGTGCCAGCGGTCATGATGCTCACTTC. The J gene is TRBJ2-1, the V gene TRBV2; D is unclear. CDR1 and CDR2 (germline): SNHLY, FYNNEI. The CDR3 covers 9 residues.

This clonotype was detected ten times or more. Written as DNA, the CDR3 is TGCAGCGTTCCTTACCGACAGAATGAGCAGTTCTTC. Translating gives CSVPYRQNEQFF. The genes are TRBV29-1 and TRBJ2-1, with TRBD1 as a possible D gene (5 bases). V lost 5 bases and J lost 7, with 12 bases in between. CDR1 SQVTM and CDR2 ANQGSEA come from the germline V gene. CDR3 length: 12 amino acids.